The 9 T cell receptor beta chains in this list originate from one sample, sequenced in a study of blood T cell repertoires in COVID-19. Only in-frame clones appear in the TCRdb table, and some are missing; sequencing was by immunoSEQ multiplex PCR. The repertoire has 130,000 or so clones, approximately 84% of them found once; the top ten carry roughly 13%. Sequencing used peripheral blood. The source of these receptors is a human donor in a cohort sampled during active COVID-19.

The chain joins TRBV11-2 to TRBJ1-2; 11 bases fit TRBD1. Germline lookup yields CDR1 SGHAT and CDR2 FQNNGV. The CDR3 loop spans 15 amino acids. Trimming removed 3 bases from V and 7 bases from J; junction bases left unmatched: 7. In DNA form, the CDR3 reads TGTGCCAGCAGCTTGGGACAGGGGGTTCCTCGTGGCTACACCTTC. It translates to CASSLGQGVPRGYTF. The full variable domain, completed using reference TRBV11-2 and TRBJ1-2, is EAGVAQSPRYKIIEKRQSVAFWCNPISGHATLYWYQQILGQGPKLLIQFQNNGVVDDSQLPKDRFSAERLKGVDSTLKIQPAKLEDSAVYLCASSLGQGVPRGYTFGSGTRLTVV.

V and J are TRBV30 and TRBJ2-4, with a tentative D call TRBD2 (7 bases). Germline CDR1 is GTSNPN and CDR2 is SVGIG (reference sequence). CDR3 size: 17 residues. V lost 2 bases, J lost 0 bases, and 17 bases lay in between. This chain's CDR3 is CAWSSRRGGLAKNIQYF. The CDR3 nucleotides read TGTGCCTGGAGTTCACGTAGGGGGGGCCTAGCCAAAAACATTCAGTACTTC.

The chain has TRBV5-5 and TRBJ1-4; a possible D gene is TRBD1 (5 bases). Germline V gene sequence: CDR1 SGHKS, CDR2 YYEKEE (reference sequence). The V and J ends lost 4 bases and 4 bases respectively, with 14 bases between them. The CDR3 length is 15 residues. In DNA form, the CDR3 reads TGTGCCAGCAGCACGGATGGGACTGTTAATGAAAAACTGTTTTTT. It encodes CASSTDGTVNEKLFF.

Concerning this clone itself: At one of its ends the junction is not consistent with the germline gene, which may arise from a read error. This sequence joins TRBV11-2 and TRBJ2-7; TRBD2 matches at 11 bases. CDR3 length equals 15 residues. Germline CDR1 is SGHAT and CDR2 is FQNNGV. Written as DNA, the CDR3 is TGTGCCAGCAGCTTAGATGGGCTAGCGGGGGGCGAAAGGCACTTC. The encoded protein is CASSLDGLAGGERHF.

The genes are TRBV15 and TRBJ2-4; 7 bases match TRBD2. Trimming took 0 bases from V and 1 from J; bases not matched to a gene: 6. Germline V gene data show CDR1 as LNHNV and CDR2 as YYDKDF (reference sequence). The CDR3 loop spans 17 amino acids. The CDR3 sequence: CATSRDRLAEAKNIQYF. The CDR3 DNA follows: TGTGCCACCAGCAGAGATAGGCTAGCGGAGGCCAAAAACATTCAGTACTTC.

The J gene is TRBJ1-5, the V gene TRBV7-2; no definite D call. Trimming left V 4 bases short and J 0 bases short, with 10 bases between. CDR1 and CDR2 from the germline V gene are SGHTA and FQGNSA. The CDR3 covers 15 residues. DNA for the CDR3: TGTGCCAGCAGCTCGGCGGACTATAGCAATCAGCCCCAGCATTTT. This translates into CASSSADYSNQPQHF.

V is TRBV20-1 and J is TRBJ1-6; a weak D match, TRBD1 (5 bases). Trimming took off 3 bases at V and 8 bases at J, with 14 bases between the two ends. CDR1 and CDR2 from the germline V gene are DFQATT and SNEGSKA (reference sequence). The CDR3 runs to 14 residues. The CDR3 DNA is TGCAGTGCTAGTGGTGACAGTTCCGATTCACCCCTCCACTTT. Its protein product is CSASGDSSDSPLHF.

CDR3 sequence reads: CASRGTGGVQPQHF. The CDR3 DNA reads as TGTGCCAGCAGGGGGACAGGGGGCGTTCAGCCCCAGCATTTT. The chain couples TRBV6-5 to TRBJ1-5, with 12 nucleotides matching TRBD1. Germline CDR1 MNHEY, CDR2 SVGAGI. V dropped 6 bases and J dropped 6; count of bases not matched to a gene: 3. The CDR3 spans 14 residues.

The chain links TRBV6-5 to TRBJ2-7, with 7 bases identical to TRBD2. The CDR3 has 15 amino acids. The germline CDR1 and CDR2 sequences are MNHEY and SVGAGI. J lost 0 bases, V lost 8 bases, and 10 bases had no gene match. Here the CDR3 reads CASRLGGSTSYEQYF. Written as DNA, the CDR3 is TGTGCCAGCCGACTCGGGGGGTCTACCTCCTACGAGCAGTACTTC.